This T cell receptor beta chain was sequenced for a study of shared clonotypes between healthy human individuals. Study in general: Donors consisted of a couple of women and three men between 18 and 49.

Method: immunoSEQ multiplex PCR; TCRdb's copy keeps in-frame clones and lacks some. The sample contains about 330,000 clones, approximately 79% of which appear only once. Comment on this clone: Its antigen is not identified.

Study-wide findings and caveats: Clonotypes that were shared across a handful of donors made up around 5.5% of naive CD4 clonotypes. Clonotypes which were not shared had lower generation probabilities than clonotypes that all four donors shared. Only blood was sampled; tissue repertoires likely differ.

Germline CDR1 LNHNV, CDR2 YYDKDF (reference sequence). The CDR3 length is 15 residues. The V and J ends lost 1 base and 6 bases respectively, with 13 bases between them. This chain links TRBV15 with TRBJ1-3; D is ambiguous. The sequenced material came from memory CD4+ T cells sorted from blood. Subset indicated: CD45RA-negative fraction. This clonotype was obtained from a man aged 25 to 40 in good health. The CDR3 here is CATSRVVGIVNTIYF. DNA of the CDR3: TGTGCCACCAGCAGAGTTGTAGGGATAGTAAACACCATATATTTT.